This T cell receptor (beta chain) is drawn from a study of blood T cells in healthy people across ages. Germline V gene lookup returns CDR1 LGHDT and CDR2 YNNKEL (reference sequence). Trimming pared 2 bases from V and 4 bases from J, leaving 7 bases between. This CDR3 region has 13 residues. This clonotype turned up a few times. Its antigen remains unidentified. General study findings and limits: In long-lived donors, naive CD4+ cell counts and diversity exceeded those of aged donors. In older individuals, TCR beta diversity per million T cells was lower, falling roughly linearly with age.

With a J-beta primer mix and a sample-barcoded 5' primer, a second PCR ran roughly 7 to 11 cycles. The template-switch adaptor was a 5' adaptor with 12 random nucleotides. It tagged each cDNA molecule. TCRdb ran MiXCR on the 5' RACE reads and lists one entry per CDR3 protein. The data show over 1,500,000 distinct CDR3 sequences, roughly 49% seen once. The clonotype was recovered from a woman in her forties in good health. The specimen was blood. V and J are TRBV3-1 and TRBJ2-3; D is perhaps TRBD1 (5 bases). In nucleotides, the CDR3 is TGTGCCAGCAGCCAAAGGGGCTCAGATACGCAGTATTTT. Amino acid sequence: CASSQRGSDTQYF.